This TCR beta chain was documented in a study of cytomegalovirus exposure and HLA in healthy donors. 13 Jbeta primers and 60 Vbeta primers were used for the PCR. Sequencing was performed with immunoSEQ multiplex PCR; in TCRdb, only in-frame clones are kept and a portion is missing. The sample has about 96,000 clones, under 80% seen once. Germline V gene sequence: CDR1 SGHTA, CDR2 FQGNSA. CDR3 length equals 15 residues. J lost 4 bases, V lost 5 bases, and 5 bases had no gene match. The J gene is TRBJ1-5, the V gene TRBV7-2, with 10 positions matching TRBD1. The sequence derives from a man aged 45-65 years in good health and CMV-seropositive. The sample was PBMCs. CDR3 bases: TGTGCCAGCAGCCCGGGACAGGGGACAAATCAGCCCCAGCATTTT. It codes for CASSPGQGTNQPQHF.